Below are 10 T cell receptor beta chains sequenced from a single sample in a study of identical twins. A single record per CDR3 protein comes from TCRdb applying MiXCR to the 5' RACE reads. The table lists around 480,000 distinct CDR3 sequences, 13% to 15% of them singletons, with 0.95% to 1% in the top ten. These data were also filed under a second study, of yellow fever vaccine responses in identical twins.

Sequencing input: CD4+ T cells sorted from blood. Receptor source: a woman between 18 and 29 years old in good health.

This clonotype was counted only a few times. The J gene is TRBJ2-5, the V gene TRBV11-2, with D possibly being TRBD1 (6 bases). Per germline, CDR1 SGHAT and CDR2 FQNNGV. Deletions cut 1 base from V and 0 bases from J, with 6 bases between. The CDR3 is made up of 14 amino acids. This CDR3 is CASSLGDNQETQYF. For the CDR3, the DNA is TGTGCCAGCAGCTTAGGGGACAACCAAGAGACCCAGTACTTC.

The CDR3 spells CASSQVRGNEQFF. The CDR3 DNA reads TGTGCCAGCAGCCAAGTGAGGGGCAATGAGCAGTTCTTC. The gene calls are TRBV14 and TRBJ2-1; D possibly matches TRBD1 or TRBD2 (5 bases each). Deletions cut 1 base from V and 6 bases from J, with 7 bases between. Germline V gene sequence: CDR1 SGHDN, CDR2 FVKESK. The CDR3 runs to 13 residues.

V and J are TRBV12-3 or TRBV12-4 and TRBJ2-7; either TRBD1 or TRBD2 may supply D (6 bases each). Trimming took 5 bases from V and 6 from J, leaving 14 bases between them. The CDR3 runs to 13 residues. CDR3 nucleotides: TGTGCCAGCAGTCCCGGGGGCCCGGGCGAGCAGTACTTC. Translated: CASSPGGPGEQYF.

With respect to this clonotype: One end of the junction fails to match germline, which may point to a read error. The genes are TRBV11-3 and TRBJ1-5, with D perhaps TRBD1 (6 bases). From germline, CDR1 is SGHNT and CDR2 YENEEA. There are 14 residues in the CDR3. The CDR3 DNA sequence: TGTGCCAGCAGGCCCAGGGGAGGCAATCAGCCCCTGCATTTT. Amino acid sequence: CASRPRGGNQPLHF.

This clonotype showed up just a few times. J is TRBJ2-3 and V is TRBV9; 11 nucleotides line up with TRBD2. Germline lookup yields CDR1 SGDLS and CDR2 YYNGEE. The CDR3 consists of 16 residues. The V segment lost 1 base and the J segment 2 bases; nucleotides outside the gene matches: 3. The CDR3 DNA is TGTGCCAGCAGCGTAAGACTAGCGGGGATCACAGATACGCAGTATTTT. This sequence encodes CASSVRLAGITDTQYF.

This chain uses TRBV28 with TRBJ2-7; 10 bases map to TRBD1. The CDR3 runs to 17 residues. Germline CDR1 is MDHEN and CDR2 is SYDVKM. V gave up 2 bases and J gave up 3 bases; unmatched junction bases: 10. The CDR3 sequence is CASSLRTGTGDFYEQYF. The CDR3 DNA reads TGTGCCAGCAGTTTACGGACCGGGACAGGGGACTTCTACGAGCAGTACTTC.

This clonotype has only a few counts. The chain recombines TRBV10-3 with TRBJ2-7, with D possibly matching TRBD1 (5 bases). V was trimmed by 8 bases and J by 0 bases, leaving 23 bases between them. Germline V gene sequence: CDR1 ENHRY, CDR2 SYGVKD. There are 17 residues in the CDR3. The DNA for the CDR3 is TGTGCCATCGTTGTCTTCATGGTCAGGGTTTACTCCTACGAGCAGTACTTC. Its protein is CAIVVFMVRVYSYEQYF.

The J gene is TRBJ2-7, the V gene TRBV7-2; TRBD1 might be the D (5 bases). The V end was cut by 0 bases, the J end by 4 bases, with 13 bases between. Per the germline V gene, CDR1 is SGHTA and CDR2 is FQGNSA. The CDR3 is made up of 15 amino acids. CDR3 nucleotide sequence: TGTGCCAGCAGCTTAGCTCCAGGGAAGGCGTACGAGCAGTACTTC. This gives the protein CASSLAPGKAYEQYF.

This clonotype appeared a few times. V and J are TRBV7-8 and TRBJ2-3; 8 positions agree with TRBD1. Germline CDR1 is SGHVS and CDR2 is FQNEAQ. The CDR3 loop spans 15 amino acids. J gave up 1 base and V 2 bases, and 2 bases lay outside the gene matches. The CDR3 loop is CASSLRGQGTDTQYF. Here the CDR3 DNA reads TGTGCCAGCAGCTTACGGGGACAGGGCACAGATACGCAGTATTTT.

The gene calls are TRBV29-1 and TRBJ1-1; maybe TRBD1 (5 bases). Germline-derived CDR1 and CDR2 are SQVTM and ANQGSEA. The CDR3 has 12 residues. CDR3 in amino acids: CSGQDTIYEAFF. In DNA, the CDR3 is TGCTCAGGGCAAGACACAATCTATGAAGCTTTCTTT. Combining the CDR3 with reference TRBV29-1 and TRBJ1-1 gives the whole variable domain SAVISQKPSRDICQRGTSLTIQCQVDSQVTMMFWYRQQPGQSLTLIATANQGSEATYESGFVIDKFPISRPNLTFSTLTVSNMSPEDSSIYLCSGQDTIYEAFFGQGTRLTVV.